This T cell receptor beta chain was obtained from a study of blood T cell repertoires in COVID-19. Study background: Samples came from the United States, Italy and Spain, spanning acute and convalescent COVID-19.

Participants spanned ages about 18 to 90 years and resided in 20 to 25 US areas. Assay used: immunoSEQ multiplex PCR; TCRdb lists only in-frame clones, some missing. The table shows some 260,000 clones, with under 90% occurring only once. This clone showed up just once. The sequence was obtained from a man younger than 45 with acute COVID-19. The sequencing input was PBMCs or T cells enriched from blood (not recorded which).

The CDR3 protein is CASSLARDRAPTGELFF. The CDR3 DNA reads as TGCGCCAGCAGCTTGGCGAGGGACAGGGCCCCAACCGGGGAGCTGTTTTTT. The rearrangement links TRBV5-1 to TRBJ2-2; 9 nucleotides match TRBD1. V trimming: 0 bases; J trimming: 5 bases; junction bases outside the gene matches: 8. Per the germline V gene, CDR1 is SGHRS and CDR2 is YFSETQ. The CDR3 spans 17 residues.